The entry below describes one T cell receptor beta chain. Its target is unknown. V was clipped by 3 bases and J by 9 bases; unmatched bases: 8. The CDR3 extends over 13 amino acids. Germline-derived CDR1 and CDR2 are KGHSH and LQKENI. These data originate in a study of T cell responses to AZD1222 COVID-19 vaccine. Findings and limits, study-wide: Females made up more of the donors, who were largely white British, and clonal diversity may have come out too low.

Clones were read by immunoSEQ multiplex PCR, and TCRdb kept only the in-frame ones, dropping some. Seen here are under 150,000 clones, roughly nine tenths observed once, and the top ten hold 9% to 9.5%. The clonotype originates from an adult who received the AZD1222 COVID-19 vaccine. The sample in question was peripheral blood, obtained 28 days after the second AZD1222 dose. V usage is TRBV18 and J usage is TRBJ2-7, with TRBD2 matching over 7 bases. Here the CDR3 DNA reads TGTGCCAGCTCACCCCCGTCGGGGGGAGGGCAGTACGTC. Amino acids: CASSPPSGGGQYV.